The 9 T cell receptor beta chains reported below all come from one sample, sequenced in a study of T cell responses to AZD1222 COVID-19 vaccine. Some clones are missing from TCRdb's copy, which holds only in-frame ones; the method was immunoSEQ multiplex PCR. There are about 120,000 clones in the sample; 80% to 90% occur only once, and 3% to 4.5% lies in the top ten. The sequencing here drew on peripheral blood, taken on day 0 of MenACWY control vaccination. The receptors come from an adult in good health.

This rearrangement joins TRBV1 to TRBJ2-5; the table assigns TRBD2, which was not confirmed against the DNA. TRBV1 is a pseudogene segment. CDR3 length equals 15 residues. CDR3 sequence reads: CTEPGLAGGGETQYF. CDR3 sequence (DNA): TGCACCGAACCCGGGCTAGCGGGGGGCGGAGAGACCCAGTACTTC.

This clone is a singleton in its sample. The DNA of the CDR3 is TGTGCCAGCAGCGTAGGCCAGGGACTAACAACTAATGAAAAACTGTTTTTT. It encodes CASSVGQGLTTNEKLFF. The chain couples TRBV9 to TRBJ1-4, with D possibly matching TRBD1 (5 bases). CDR3 length: 17 amino acids. Trimming cost V 0 bases and J 0 bases, with 12 bases left between them. Germline CDR1 is SGDLS and CDR2 is YYNGEE.

The V gene is TRBV5-4, the J gene TRBJ2-7; tentative D call: TRBD1 (5 bases). The germline V and J ends were trimmed by 4 bases and 3 bases, with 14 bases remaining between them. Germline V gene sequence: CDR1 SGHNT, CDR2 YYREEE (reference sequence). The CDR3 length is 14 residues. For the CDR3, the DNA is TGTGCCAGCAGCGCAAGAACAGGATTCTACGAGCAGTACTTC. This encodes CASSARTGFYEQYF.

The V and J genes are TRBV28 and TRBJ1-2, with TRBD1 identical over 9 bases. Germline values: CDR1 MDHEN, CDR2 SYDVKM. The CDR3 has 15 residues. V dropped 6 bases and J dropped 5; count of bases not matched to a gene: 10. The CDR3 DNA reads TGTGCCAGCAGGGCCCGGGGACAGGGCAATTATGGCTACACCTTC. This encodes CASRARGQGNYGYTF.

This sequence joins TRBV25-1 and TRBJ1-1; no reliable D call. Trimming shortened V by 5 bases and J by 1 base, and 8 bases separated the two germline ends. CDR3 length: 13 residues. Germline loops: CDR1 MGHDK, CDR2 SYGVNS. The CDR3 DNA reads as TGTGCCAGCAGTTTACCCGGGAACACTGAAGCTTTCTTT. It codes for CASSLPGNTEAFF.

The chain employs TRBV11-2 and TRBJ1-6, with 8 bases identical to TRBD1. Trimming cost V 5 bases and J 3 bases; bases outside gene matches: 12. This CDR3 is 18 amino acids long. Germline assignment: CDR1 SGHAT and CDR2 FQNNGV. The CDR3 DNA reads TGTGCCAGCAGCCCCCGAAGGTCAGGGGGCAGCTATAATTCACCCCTCCACTTT. This encodes CASSPRRSGGSYNSPLHF.

V and J are TRBV7-9 and TRBJ2-3; 8 bases align to TRBD2. The CDR3 runs 19 residues. The germline V gene encodes CDR1 SEHNR and CDR2 FQNEAQ (reference sequence). The trim removed 5 bases at V and 1 base at J, leaving 17 bases unmatched. CDR3 loop: CASSPRGGGLEWGTDTQYF. The CDR3 DNA reads as TGTGCCAGCAGCCCCCGGGGCGGGGGGCTTGAGTGGGGCACAGATACGCAGTATTTT. Based on the CDR3 plus reference TRBV7-9 and TRBJ2-3, the full variable domain is DTGVSQNPRHKITKRGQNVTFRCDPISEHNRLYWYRQTLGQGPEFLTYFQNEAQLEKSRLLSDRFSAERPKGSFSTLEIQRTEQGDSAMYLCASSPRGGGLEWGTDTQYFGPGTRLTVL.

The chain recombines TRBV4-3 with TRBJ1-5, with unresolved D. Per germline, CDR1 LGHNA and CDR2 YSLEER. The CDR3 extends over 16 amino acids. V lost 0 bases, J lost 2 bases, and 11 bases lay in between. CDR3 DNA: TGCGCCAGCAGCCAAGAGGCTGACGCCCGCAATCAGCCCCAGCATTTT. Translating it yields CASSQEADARNQPQHF.

The chain carries TRBV24-1 and TRBJ2-1; no definite D call. Germline V gives CDR1 KGHDR, CDR2 SFDVKD. The CDR3 is 12 residues long. V gave up 0 bases and J gave up 6 bases, with 2 bases separating them. DNA of the CDR3: TGTGCCACCAGTGATTTGGGCAATGAGCAGTTCTTC. Amino acid sequence: CATSDLGNEQFF.